Presented here are 13 T cell receptor beta chains from one specimen sequenced in a study of T cell responses to AZD1222 COVID-19 vaccine. The method was immunoSEQ multiplex PCR; TCRdb's version includes in-frame clones alone and lacks a portion of them. Of 120,000 to 150,000 clones in the sample, approximately 90% are singletons; the top ten hold just under 2%. Sequencing used peripheral blood, obtained 28 days after the second AZD1222 dose. The receptor set was obtained from an adult who received the AZD1222 COVID-19 vaccine.

The chain employs TRBV5-6 and TRBJ2-7; D remains unclear. The germline V gene encodes CDR1 SGHDT and CDR2 YYEEEE. The CDR3 extends over 13 amino acids. The V end lost 2 bases, the J end lost 1 base, and 7 bases lay between the germline ends. CDR3 protein: CASSFGGSYEQYF. CDR3 in DNA: TGTGCCAGCAGCTTTGGCGGTTCCTACGAGCAGTACTTC.

The chain uses TRBV5-1 and TRBJ1-1, with a weak D call TRBD1 (5 bases). Germline V CDR1 and CDR2: SGHRS, YFSETQ. Trimming cost V 4 bases and J 1 base, with 14 bases left between them. The CDR3 is 15 residues long. CDR3 residues: CASSISGLQNTEAFF. CDR3 DNA sequence: TGCGCCAGCAGCATCTCGGGACTCCAGAACACTGAAGCTTTCTTT.

This clone was counted once. The chain is built from TRBV18 and TRBJ2-5; D might be TRBD1 or TRBD2, each matching 5 bases. Trimming stripped 1 base from V and 0 bases from J, with 18 bases between. Germline-derived CDR1 and CDR2 are KGHSH and LQKENI. This CDR3 is 18 amino acids long. CDR3 DNA: TGTGCCAGCTCACCACTCGGGACCGGGACCGGGTACCAAGAGACCCAGTACTTC. As protein: CASSPLGTGTGYQETQYF.

Here the CDR3 reads CASSYPPEGAFGNTIYF. In DNA form, the CDR3 reads TGTGCCAGCAGTTACCCGCCGGAGGGGGCGTTTGGAAACACCATATATTTT. The gene calls are TRBV6-2 or TRBV6-3 and TRBJ1-3; 7 bases match TRBD1. This CDR3 is 17 amino acids long. Unmatched junction bases numbered 10, after V lost 2 bases and J lost 3 bases. CDR1 is MNHEY and CDR2 is SVGEGT in the germline V gene.

J is TRBJ1-1 and V is TRBV12-5; TRBD1 is a possible D gene (5 bases). V was shortened by 2 bases and J by 11 bases, with 15 bases between the two germline ends. Germline V lookup: CDR1 LGHNT, CDR2 FRNRAP. The CDR3 runs 13 residues. CDR3 DNA sequence: TGTGCTAGTGGTTTGACTGGGGGACTTGGGGCTTTCTTT. Protein sequence: CASGLTGGLGAFF.

The CDR3 DNA reads as TGTGCCAGCAGTCCCCGGGACAGTTTCTATGGCTACACCTTC. Its protein is CASSPRDSFYGYTF. The chain uses TRBV2 and TRBJ1-2; 7 bases map to TRBD1. The V gene end was trimmed by 5 bases and the J gene end by 4 bases; junction bases not matched to a gene: 7. The germline V gene has CDR1 SNHLY and CDR2 FYNNEI. The CDR3 runs to 14 residues.

Only one count was recorded for this clone. This chain joins TRBV23-1 and TRBJ1-2; tentatively, D is TRBD1 (5 bases). TRBV23-1 is given ORF status, its function remaining uncertain. CDR3 length: 18 residues. The germline V and J ends were trimmed by 0 bases and 1 base, with 18 bases remaining between them. The CDR3 DNA reads as TGCGCCAGCAGTCAATCCCCGACAGTGCAAATATTTAACTATGGCTACACCTTC. It translates to CASSQSPTVQIFNYGYTF.

The chain recombines TRBV5-4 with TRBJ2-7, with D perhaps matching TRBD1 (5 bases). CDR1 is SGHNT, CDR2 YYREEE, per germline (reference sequence). The CDR3 runs to 14 residues. The V gene lost 3 bases and the J gene lost 2 bases, with 12 bases spanning the gap. The CDR3: CASSYGGQTYEQYF. CDR3 sequence (DNA): TGTGCCAGCAGCTACGGCGGACAAACCTACGAGCAGTACTTC.

In its sample, this clone was seen once. The V gene is TRBV5-4, the J gene TRBJ2-5; the D is unclear. Trimming cost V 0 bases and J 1 base, with 7 bases left between them. The germline gives CDR1 SGHNT, CDR2 YYREEE (reference sequence). The length of the CDR3 is 14 residues. The CDR3 region has the DNA TGTGCCAGCAGCTTGGCTCGTTTCCAAGAGACCCAGTACTTC. It is translated as CASSLARFQETQYF.

This clone has just a few counts. The genes are TRBV27 and TRBJ1-6; TRBD1 matches at 7 bases. Germline assignment: CDR1 MNHEY and CDR2 SMNVEV (reference sequence). The CDR3 contains 12 residues. The junction had 5 bases not matched to a gene; V was cut back by 9 bases and J by 9 bases. The DNA for the CDR3 is TGTGCCAGTCAGGGGGTCGGTTCACCCCTCCACTTT. Its translation: CASQGVGSPLHF.

The chain uses TRBV9 and TRBJ1-6, with 7 bases matching TRBD1. The CDR3 is 16 amino acids. CDR1 is SGDLS and CDR2 is YYNGEE in the germline V gene. The J segment lost 5 bases and the V segment lost 2 bases, leaving 7 bases of the junction unmatched. The CDR3 bases are TGTGCCAGCAGCGTGTTCCGGGACAGTAATAATTCACCCCTCCACTTT. Protein product: CASSVFRDSNNSPLHF.

The chain links TRBV29-1 to TRBJ1-1, with TRBD1 identical over 9 bases. Germline assignment: CDR1 SQVTM and CDR2 ANQGSEA. The J segment lost 1 base and the V segment lost 3 bases, leaving 3 bases of the junction unmatched. This CDR3 has 14 residues. The CDR3 here is CSVDLQGANTEAFF. The CDR3 DNA sequence: TGCAGCGTTGACTTACAGGGGGCGAACACTGAAGCTTTCTTT.

The table lists this clone with a count of one. J is TRBJ1-5 and V is TRBV7-8; TRBD1 aligns across 10 bases. Trimming cost V 5 bases and J 5 bases; bases outside gene matches: 12. This CDR3 region has 17 residues. The germline V gene encodes CDR1 SGHVS and CDR2 FQNEAQ. The CDR3 sequence is CASSASGTGARHQPQHF. Written as DNA, the CDR3 is TGTGCCAGCAGCGCATCCGGGACAGGGGCTCGCCATCAGCCCCAGCATTTT.